One and the same sample provided the 32 T cell receptor beta chains below, sequenced in a study of T-cell reconstitution after alpha-beta-depleted transplantation in children. Unique molecular identifiers were used to barcode this TCRbeta library. TCRdb reprocessed the PCR reads with MiXCR, giving one entry per CDR3 protein. The sample holds hundreds of thousands of distinct CDR3 sequences, about 15% seen once. The sequencing used PBMCs from the stem cell graft donor, collected from the stem cell graft. The receptors derive from a human donor who donated a stem cell graft to a child with acute myeloid leukemia.

In its sample, this clonotype was seen many times. This sequence joins TRBV13 and TRBJ1-2; D ambiguous. This CDR3 contains 14 residues. With 6 bases removed from V and 1 base from J, the gap between germline ends came to 12 bases. Germline V gene data show CDR1 as PRHDT and CDR2 as FYEKMQ (reference sequence). CDR3 region: CASSRARDNYGYTF. Written as DNA, the CDR3 is TGTGCCAGCAGTAGGGCCCGGGATAACTATGGCTACACCTTC.

The chain couples TRBV29-1 to TRBJ2-1, with 7 bases aligning to TRBD2. The germline CDR1 and CDR2 sequences are SQVTM and ANQGSEA. V dropped 4 bases and J dropped 1; count of bases not matched to a gene: 7. This CDR3 is built from 15 residues. The CDR3 DNA sequence: TGCAGCGTTGTAGGGGAGGGGTTTTCCTACAATGAGCAGTTCTTC. As protein: CSVVGEGFSYNEQFF.

The rearrangement uses TRBV28 and TRBJ2-1; D unresolved. The CDR3 spans 14 residues. The V end lost 6 bases, the J end lost 9 bases, and 18 bases lay between the germline ends. CDR1 and CDR2 (germline): MDHEN, SYDVKM. CDR3: CASSKMGLASEQFF. Here the CDR3 DNA reads TGTGCCAGCAGCAAAATGGGCCTCGCATCTGAGCAGTTCTTC.

This clonotype was observed many times. The gene calls are TRBV29-1 and TRBJ2-5; D unclear. The CDR3 spans 15 residues. Germline V lookup: CDR1 SQVTM, CDR2 ANQGSEA. V was cut by 2 bases and J by 1 base, with 14 bases left in between. The CDR3 DNA follows: TGCAGCGTTGAACCGGCACCCTCTCTCCAAGAGACCCAGTACTTC. Its protein is CSVEPAPSLQETQYF.

The gene calls are TRBV7-2 and TRBJ2-3; tentative D call: TRBD1 (6 bases). V was clipped by 5 bases and J by 5 bases, with 11 bases between them. Per the germline V gene, CDR1 is SGHTA and CDR2 is FQGNSA. CDR3 length: 13 amino acids. This chain's CDR3 is CASSRDIKDTQYF. As DNA, the CDR3 is TGTGCCAGCAGCAGGGACATTAAAGATACGCAGTATTTT.

The sample holds many counts of this clonotype. The gene calls are TRBV20-1 and TRBJ2-5; TRBD1 matches 7 bases. Trimming removed 1 base from V and 1 base from J; junction bases left unmatched: 3. CDR1 is DFQATT, CDR2 SNEGSKA, per germline (reference sequence). The CDR3 spans 14 residues. CDR3 residues: CSARGPGGQETQYF. CDR3 in DNA: TGCAGTGCTAGAGGCCCAGGGGGCCAAGAGACCCAGTACTTC.

This clonotype has at least ten counts. CDR3 region: CSARGDRGNTEAFF. In DNA, the CDR3 is TGCAGTGCTAGAGGTGACAGGGGGAACACTGAAGCTTTCTTT. This chain connects TRBV20-1 to TRBJ1-1, with 8 bases lining up with TRBD1. This CDR3 has 14 amino acids. With 1 base clipped from V and 1 base from J, the junction kept 2 bases outside the gene matches. Germline CDR1 is DFQATT and CDR2 is SNEGSKA (reference sequence).

This clonotype has at least ten counts. The chain is built from TRBV20-1 and TRBJ1-1; D perhaps matches TRBD1 (6 bases). With 8 bases removed from V and 4 bases from J, the gap between germline ends came to 20 bases. Germline V gene sequence: CDR1 DFQATT, CDR2 SNEGSKA (reference sequence). The CDR3 spans 14 residues. CDR3 in amino acids: CSQGSGHTGTEAFF. Here the CDR3 DNA reads TGCAGTCAGGGGTCAGGACACACGGGCACTGAAGCTTTCTTT.

This clonotype was recorded only once. Given a much more abundant clone one base away, this may be a read error. The V gene is TRBV6-1, the J gene TRBJ2-7; 8 bases line up with TRBD2. V shed 5 bases, J shed 3 bases, and the junction held 12 bases outside the gene matches. Germline V gene data show CDR1 as MNHNS and CDR2 as SASEGT. CDR3 length equals 16 residues. CDR3 in amino acids: CASSSDREGMGYEQYF. Written as DNA, the CDR3 is TGTGCCAGCAGTAGTGACCGGGAGGGGATGGGCTACGAGCAGTACTTC.

This clonotype occurred once. The chain carries TRBV3-1 and TRBJ2-3; the D call may be TRBD1 or TRBD2 (5 bases each). CDR1 LGHDT and CDR2 YNNKEL come from the germline V gene (reference sequence). V was clipped by 1 base and J by 4 bases, with 21 bases between them. The CDR3 spans 18 residues. The CDR3: CASSQVWDRTPLADTQYF. In DNA form, the CDR3 reads TGTGCCAGCAGCCAAGTATGGGACCGCACACCGTTGGCAGATACGCAGTATTTT.

V usage is TRBV5-6 and J usage is TRBJ2-7; 10 bases are a match to TRBD1. The CDR3 is 14 amino acids. CDR1 and CDR2 (germline): SGHDT, YYEEEE. Trimming removed 4 bases from V and 3 bases from J; junction bases left unmatched: 4. DNA of the CDR3: TGTGCCAGCAGCCGGGACAGGGGAAACTACGAGCAGTACGTC. It codes for CASSRDRGNYEQYV.

CDR3 sequence reads: CASSQDPVGSSYNEQFF. The CDR3 DNA reads TGCGCCAGCAGCCAAGATCCAGTGGGGAGCTCCTACAATGAGCAGTTCTTC. The chain carries TRBV4-3 and TRBJ2-1; TRBD2 is a possible D gene (5 bases). The CDR3 has 17 amino acids. The germline gives CDR1 LGHNA, CDR2 YSLEER. The V end was cut by 0 bases, the J end by 0 bases, with 12 bases between.

This chain links TRBV6-2 or TRBV6-3 with TRBJ2-7; weak D call: TRBD1 (6 bases). Germline-derived CDR1 and CDR2 are MNHEY and SVGEGT. V lost 5 bases to trimming and J lost 0 bases, with 8 bases between them. There are 13 residues in the CDR3. The CDR3 loop is CASSTGPSYEQYV. The CDR3, as DNA: TGTGCCAGCAGTACAGGGCCCTCCTACGAGCAGTACGTC.

The V gene is TRBV7-9, the J gene TRBJ2-2, with D unclear. CDR1 and CDR2 (germline): SEHNR, FQNEAQ (reference sequence). CDR3 length: 10 amino acids. Trimming took 4 bases from V and 10 from J, leaving 4 bases between them. The CDR3 loop reads CASSSPELFF. In nucleotides, the CDR3 is TGTGCCAGCAGCTCCCCGGAGCTGTTTTTT.

The CDR3 sequence: CASSAATGGNSPLHF. The CDR3 nucleotides are TGTGCCAGCAGTGCCGCCACCGGGGGAAATTCACCCCTCCACTTT. The chain is built from TRBV6-1 and TRBJ1-6; tentatively, D is TRBD1 (5 bases). The CDR3 is 15 amino acids. V was cut by 4 bases and J by 7 bases, with 14 bases left in between. Germline V gene sequence: CDR1 MNHNS, CDR2 SASEGT.

This clonotype was counted ten times or more. The chain has TRBV20-1 and TRBJ2-1; TRBD2 agrees at 14 bases. V lost 1 base and J lost 0; bases outside the gene matches: 14. Germline loops: CDR1 DFQATT, CDR2 SNEGSKA (reference sequence). The CDR3 covers 21 residues. The CDR3 region has the DNA TGCAGTGCTAGAGCCGTCGCATCGGGACTAGCGGGGGACCACTCCTACAATGAGCAGTTCTTC. It specifies CSARAVASGLAGDHSYNEQFF.

This clonotype was found a few times. The chain is built from TRBV11-1 and TRBJ2-1, with TRBD1 matching 9 bases. Per germline, CDR1 SGHAT and CDR2 FQDESV (reference sequence). V lost 4 bases to trimming and J lost 0 bases; unmatched junction nucleotides: 16. This CDR3 is 20 amino acids long. The CDR3 sequence is CASSSILPGQGVLSYNEQFF. The CDR3 DNA follows: TGTGCCAGCAGCTCAATATTACCGGGACAGGGAGTCCTCTCCTACAATGAGCAGTTCTTC.

This clonotype appeared many times. The chain joins TRBV20-1 to TRBJ2-7; the match to TRBD2 covers 11 bases. The junction had 4 bases not matched to a gene; V was cut back by 6 bases and J by 0 bases. This CDR3 is 14 amino acids long. Germline CDR1 is DFQATT and CDR2 is SNEGSKA (reference sequence). CDR3 loop: CSAPSGGNSYEQYF. The CDR3, as DNA: TGCAGTGCACCTAGCGGGGGGAACTCCTACGAGCAGTACTTC.

This clonotype appeared a few times. The chain links TRBV7-8 to TRBJ2-1, with 13 bases matching TRBD2. Germline V gene lookup returns CDR1 SGHVS and CDR2 FQNEAQ. After removal of 5 bases from V and 6 bases from J, the junction contained 4 bases not matched to a gene. This CDR3 region has 15 residues. The CDR3 reads CASSQRTSGGNEQFF. The CDR3 coding sequence is TGTGCCAGCAGCCAACGGACTAGCGGGGGCAATGAGCAGTTCTTC.

The chain couples TRBV7-2 to TRBJ2-7, with D uncertain. Trimming left V 3 bases short and J 9 bases short, with 21 bases between. Germline V gene data show CDR1 as SGHTA and CDR2 as FQGNSA. This CDR3 region has 15 residues. Here the CDR3 DNA reads TGTGCCAGCAGCTTTAGTATGCCGCCCACCACTCGGCAGTACTTC. Residues: CASSFSMPPTTRQYF.

The gene calls are TRBV12-3 or TRBV12-4 and TRBJ1-5; 10 bases are shared with TRBD1. The CDR3 consists of 15 residues. V shed 6 bases and J 5 bases; nucleotides not matched to a gene: 7. The CDR3 loop is CASREGQGIDQPQHF. The CDR3 nucleotides read TGTGCCAGCAGGGAGGGACAGGGGATAGATCAGCCCCAGCATTTT.

V gene TRBV4-1 combines with J gene TRBJ2-5; perhaps TRBD1 as D (5 bases). V was shortened by 3 bases and J by 5 bases, with 13 bases between the two germline ends. The CDR3 length is 14 residues. Per germline, CDR1 MGHRA and CDR2 YSYEKL. CDR3 region: CASSHDRPGETQYF. The CDR3 nucleotides read TGCGCCAGCAGCCACGATAGACCAGGGGAGACCCAGTACTTC.

This clonotype was seen only a few times. V is TRBV13 and J is TRBJ1-1, with a possible D match to TRBD1 (6 bases). The V end was cut by 5 bases, the J end by 9 bases, with 19 bases between. Germline-derived CDR1 and CDR2 are PRHDT and FYEKMQ (reference sequence). This CDR3 spans 14 amino acids. CDR3 nucleotides: TGTGCCAGCAGCCCTAGTACCGGAACAGGGAAAGCTTTCTTT. Protein sequence: CASSPSTGTGKAFF.

In the case of this clonotype: At one boundary the junction diverges from the germline segment, which might be a read error. This rearrangement joins TRBV4-1 to TRBJ1-2; 8 positions match TRBD1. The V gene's germline CDR1 is MGHRA and CDR2 YSYEKL. The CDR3 runs to 14 residues. The DNA for the CDR3 is TGCGCCAGCAGCCAAGTCCCGGACAGGGAGGTCTCCACATTC. This gives the protein CASSQVPDREVSTF.

The rearrangement links TRBV20-1 to TRBJ2-3; D might be TRBD2 (5 bases). Germline V gene data show CDR1 as DFQATT and CDR2 as SNEGSKA (reference sequence). This CDR3 region has 14 residues. Trimming cost V 5 bases and J 5 bases, with 17 bases left between them. The CDR3 coding sequence is TGCAGTGCTGCGGACTCCCTTGGGGTAGATACGCAGTATTTT. It is translated as CSAADSLGVDTQYF.

This clonotype was recorded at least ten times. The V gene is TRBV5-1, the J gene TRBJ2-1, with 7 bases identical to TRBD1. The trim removed 5 bases at V and 3 bases at J, leaving 11 bases unmatched. Per the germline V gene, CDR1 is SGHRS and CDR2 is YFSETQ. The CDR3 totals 16 residues. CDR3 in amino acids: CASSLHETGFYNEQFF. The CDR3 DNA follows: TGCGCCAGCAGTCTCCATGAGACAGGGTTCTACAATGAGCAGTTCTTC. Looking up the rest from reference TRBV5-1 and TRBJ2-1 gives the full variable domain: KAGVTQTPRYLIKTRGQQVTLSCSPISGHRSVSWYQQTPGQGLQFLFEYFSETQRNKGNFPGRFSGRQFSNSRSEMNVSTLELGDSALYLCASSLHETGFYNEQFFGPGTRLTVL.

This clonotype turned up a few times. CDR3 in amino acids: CASSFLLDRNGYTF. CDR3 sequence (DNA): TGTGCCAGCAGTTTTTTGTTAGACAGAAATGGCTACACCTTC. This chain joins TRBV12-3 or TRBV12-4 and TRBJ1-2; maybe TRBD1 (5 bases). Trimming pared 3 bases from V and 6 bases from J, leaving 14 bases between. This CDR3 region has 14 residues.

Many counts were recorded for this clonotype. The V call is TRBV6-1, the J call TRBJ2-3, with D unclear. V lost 6 bases to trimming and J lost 2 bases, with 9 bases between them. CDR1 is MNHNS and CDR2 is SASEGT in the germline V gene. The CDR3 totals 13 residues. The DNA of the CDR3 is TGTGCCAGCAGCCGCCCAAACACAGATACGCAGTATTTT. As protein: CASSRPNTDTQYF.

This clonotype was counted many times. The chain has TRBV5-6 and TRBJ2-7; a possible D gene is TRBD2 (5 bases). V was trimmed by 2 bases and J by 3 bases, leaving 12 bases between them. The CDR3 is 14 residues long. CDR1 and CDR2 (germline): SGHDT, YYEEEE. CDR3 bases: TGTGCCAGCAGCTTCGGTCAGACTATCTACGAGCAGTACGTC. Protein sequence: CASSFGQTIYEQYV.

In this sample, this clonotype turned up a few times. The chain employs TRBV5-1 and TRBJ2-7; 7 positions match TRBD1. The CDR3 spans 16 residues. With V trimmed by 0 bases and J by 3 bases, 9 bases remained unmatched. CDR1 is SGHRS, CDR2 YFSETQ, per germline. The CDR3: CASSLDLGTASYEQYF. In nucleotides, the CDR3 is TGCGCCAGCAGCTTGGATCTCGGGACAGCAAGCTACGAGCAGTACTTC.

This clonotype was detected many times. The J gene is TRBJ2-1, the V gene TRBV15, with D hard to call. CDR1 and CDR2 (germline): LNHNV, YYDKDF (reference sequence). The CDR3 loop spans 14 amino acids. The germline V and J ends were trimmed by 0 bases and 8 bases, with 11 bases remaining between them. CDR3 loop: CATSREGVVDEQFF. CDR3 coding DNA: TGTGCCACCAGCAGAGAGGGTGTAGTCGATGAGCAGTTCTTC.

This clonotype appeared a few times. The chain uses TRBV20-1 and TRBJ1-3, with D perhaps matching TRBD1 (6 bases). The CDR3 extends over 15 amino acids. The germline gives CDR1 DFQATT, CDR2 SNEGSKA (reference sequence). Trimming removed 6 bases from V and 2 bases from J, with 17 bases in between. The CDR3 sequence is CSAPSGGAPGNTIYF. The CDR3 DNA reads TGCAGTGCCCCCAGCGGGGGGGCGCCTGGAAACACCATATATTTT.